Below, one T cell receptor (beta chain) is given with its context. Within the sample, other DNA sequences also encode this same CDR3. In the original processing: Cell counts per sample came from amplifying reference gene primers. Generated by immunoSEQ multiplex PCR, the TCRdb table keeps only in-frame clones and is missing some. The DNA gave D and trimming, while V, J and clone size come from that table. This sample has hundreds of thousands of clones, with approximately 90% found just once. The CDR3 is made up of 14 amino acids. The germline V gene has CDR1 SGHAT and CDR2 FQNNGV. The V gene lost 1 base and the J gene lost 6 bases, with 9 bases spanning the gap. The sample belongs to a study of blood T cell repertoires in COVID-19. Categorization into cohorts depended on clinical history that participants reported.

This TCR came from a woman aged 55-75 years who had recovered from COVID-19. The J gene is TRBJ2-2, the V gene TRBV11-2, with a possible D match to TRBD2 (5 bases). Input material: PBMCs or T cells enriched from blood (not recorded which). CDR3 loop: CASSLVGGPGELFF. DNA of the CDR3: TGTGCCAGCAGCTTAGTCGGAGGTCCCGGGGAGCTGTTTTTT.